This T cell receptor (beta chain) was recorded in a study of T cell responses to AZD1222 COVID-19 vaccine. Background on the study: Analyses pooled second doses at about 4 or about 12 weeks. Study results and caveats: Researchers took repertoire samples only after the peak T cell response had come. Only a handful of AZD1222 recipients, about six in all, had baseline seropositivity. In a largely white British group with more females than males, clonal diversity was possibly underestimated.

A remark on this clone: Its cognate antigen is unknown.

Only in-frame clones appear in the TCRdb table, and some are missing; sequencing was by immunoSEQ multiplex PCR. The repertoire includes around 130,000 clones, approximately 94% of them detected once, and around 7% sits in the top ten. The sequenced sample was peripheral blood, obtained on day 0 of AZD1222 vaccination. The sequence was obtained from an adult in good health.

The CDR3 DNA follows: TGCAGCGTTGATGTAACTGAAGCTTTCTTT. It is translated as CSVDVTEAFF. This chain connects TRBV29-1 to TRBJ1-1; D gene uncertain. CDR1 and CDR2 from the germline V gene are SQVTM and ANQGSEA. The CDR3 covers 10 residues. V lost 3 bases and J 5 bases, leaving 4 bases between the germline ends.